The next 27 T cell receptor beta chains were all read from a single sample in a study of shared clonotypes between healthy human individuals. Method: immunoSEQ multiplex PCR; TCRdb's copy keeps in-frame clones and lacks some. The table includes roughly 1,100,000 clones, around 74% detected once. Sequenced sample: memory CD4+ T cells sorted from blood. Subset noted: CD45RA-negative fraction. These receptors originate from a man between 18 and 35 years old in good health.

This clone was seen just once. The gene calls are TRBV6-5 and TRBJ1-1; D gene uncertain. This CDR3 contains 13 residues. Germline CDR1 MNHEY, CDR2 SVGAGI. Trimming stripped 4 bases from V and 1 base from J, with 7 bases between. CDR3 bases: TGTGCCAGCAGTTCACTCCAGAACACTGAAGCTTTCTTT. Translated: CASSSLQNTEAFF.

The gene calls are TRBV7-8 and TRBJ2-1; tentative D call: TRBD2 (5 bases). Germline assignment: CDR1 SGHVS and CDR2 FQNEAQ. This CDR3 comprises 15 residues. Trimming removed 1 base at V and 0 bases at J, with 7 bases between. This chain's CDR3 is CASSLGRVSYNEQFF. CDR3 nucleotides: TGTGCCAGCAGCTTAGGGCGGGTCTCCTACAATGAGCAGTTCTTC.

CDR3: CASSYSGRTSEQYF. DNA of the CDR3: TGTGCCAGCAGTTACTCGGGCCGAACGAGTGAGCAGTACTTC. This sequence joins TRBV6-5 and TRBJ2-7; D uncertain. V was clipped by 0 bases and J by 7 bases, with 13 bases between them. The CDR3 contains 14 residues. CDR1 is MNHEY, CDR2 SVGAGI, per germline.

The chain combines TRBV2 with TRBJ2-4, with a weak D call TRBD2 (5 bases). The ends were cut back, 1 base at V and 0 bases at J, with 10 bases in the middle. This CDR3 spans 16 amino acids. Germline CDR1 and CDR2: SNHLY and FYNNEI. CDR3 DNA sequence: TGTGCCAGCAGTGAAGGTACTAGATTAGCCAAAAACATTCAGTACTTC. As protein: CASSEGTRLAKNIQYF.

This clone was observed once. The chain has TRBV10-3 and TRBJ2-5, with D perhaps TRBD2 (6 bases). This CDR3 contains 14 residues. The V end was cut by 10 bases, the J end by 1 base, with 16 bases between. CDR1 is ENHRY and CDR2 is SYGVKD in the germline V gene. The CDR3 DNA sequence: TGTGCCACCAAGGGTGTTAGCGGCCAAGAGACCCAGTACTTC. Protein product: CATKGVSGQETQYF.

The chain is built from TRBV30 and TRBJ2-4; 8 bases match TRBD2. Germline V lookup: CDR1 GTSNPN, CDR2 SVGIG (reference sequence). The J segment lost 0 bases and the V segment lost 2 bases, leaving 15 bases of the junction unmatched. The CDR3 is made up of 19 amino acids. The CDR3 spells CAWSPPGAGGPLAKNIQYF. The CDR3, as DNA: TGTGCCTGGAGTCCCCCTGGGGCGGGGGGTCCCCTAGCCAAAAACATTCAGTACTTC.

This rearrangement joins TRBV20-1 to TRBJ2-3; D gene ambiguous. CDR3 size: 8 residues. From germline, CDR1 is DFQATT and CDR2 SNEGSKA (reference sequence). Here the CDR3 DNA reads TGCAGCGGTCATACGCAGTATTTT. This codes for CSGHTQYF.

This clone appeared a single time. CDR3 bases: TGTGCCAGCAGCCGGGACATCCTGTGGGATACGCAGTATTTT. This encodes CASSRDILWDTQYF. The V and J genes are TRBV7-2 and TRBJ2-3; TRBD1 might be the D (6 bases). The CDR3 is 14 residues long. Trimming took off 5 bases at V and 6 bases at J, with 15 bases between the two ends. Per germline, CDR1 SGHTA and CDR2 FQGNSA.

This rearrangement joins TRBV5-1 to TRBJ1-2; D is perhaps TRBD1 (6 bases). Germline V lookup: CDR1 SGHRS, CDR2 YFSETQ. Trimming shortened V by 4 bases and J by 6 bases, and 19 bases separated the two germline ends. The CDR3 contains 15 residues. The CDR3 coding sequence is TGCGCCAGCAGCATCGACAGGCCAACCGTCGATGGCTACACCTTC. Its protein product is CASSIDRPTVDGYTF.

This chain joins TRBV7-2 and TRBJ1-3; the D gene is possibly TRBD1 (5 bases). The germline gives CDR1 SGHTA, CDR2 FQGNSA. The V end was cut by 5 bases, the J end by 0 bases, with 11 bases between. The CDR3 has 15 amino acids. The CDR3 sequence is CASSPGTSSGNTIYF. DNA of the CDR3: TGTGCCAGCAGCCCAGGGACGAGCTCTGGAAACACCATATATTTT.

The chain links TRBV7-2 to TRBJ2-2; possibly TRBD2 for D (6 bases). The CDR3 is 17 residues long. The germline V gene encodes CDR1 SGHTA and CDR2 FQGNSA. The V end lost 7 bases, the J end lost 8 bases, and 26 bases lay between the germline ends. The CDR3 bases are TGTGCCAGCACCTGGGGGGAGGCTAGCAAGTTCTCGGGGGAGCTGTTTTTT. Amino acid sequence: CASTWGEASKFSGELFF.

This rearrangement joins TRBV7-2 to TRBJ2-1; a possible D gene is TRBD2 (5 bases). This CDR3 comprises 17 residues. V lost 1 base and J lost 0, with 13 bases in between. From germline, CDR1 is SGHTA and CDR2 FQGNSA. In DNA form, the CDR3 reads TGTGCCAGCAGCTTAGATGGTTGGCGGGCCTCCTACAATGAGCAGTTCTTC. Its protein product is CASSLDGWRASYNEQFF.

This chain links TRBV10-1 with TRBJ2-7; no firm D call. V lost 4 bases and J 3 bases, leaving 7 bases between the germline ends. The CDR3 is made up of 12 amino acids. Germline CDR1 WNHNN, CDR2 SYGVQD (reference sequence). The CDR3 reads CASSGNFYEQYF. In DNA, the CDR3 is TGCGCCAGCAGTGGGAATTTCTACGAGCAGTACTTC.

The V call is TRBV2, the J call TRBJ2-2; TRBD2 might be the D (6 bases). Germline lookup yields CDR1 SNHLY and CDR2 FYNNEI. This CDR3 has 15 residues. Trimming cost V 5 bases and J 8 bases, with 18 bases left between them. CDR3 amino acids: CASSPGLPGPGELFF. CDR3 sequence (DNA): TGTGCCAGCAGTCCGGGACTCCCAGGGCCAGGGGAGCTGTTTTTT.

CDR3 nucleotides: TGTGCCAGCACTGCCCCGCCCACCGGGACTCTAGTGGAGACCCAGTACTTC. Protein: CASTAPPTGTLVETQYF. V usage is TRBV2 and J usage is TRBJ2-5, with D perhaps TRBD2 (6 bases). The CDR3 is 17 residues long. Per germline, CDR1 SNHLY and CDR2 FYNNEI. Trimming pared 7 bases from V and 5 bases from J, leaving 26 bases between.

This clone was detected only a few times. The chain combines TRBV4-1 with TRBJ2-4, with D tentatively TRBD2 (5 bases). This CDR3 comprises 17 residues. Per germline, CDR1 MGHRA and CDR2 YSYEKL. Trimming took 2 bases from V and 5 from J, leaving 19 bases between them. The chain's CDR3 is CASSQPGLGEGQNIQYF. DNA of the CDR3: TGCGCCAGCAGCCAACCTGGGTTGGGTGAGGGCCAAAACATTCAGTACTTC.

This chain links TRBV5-1 with TRBJ2-5; TRBD1 is a possible D gene (6 bases). Germline-derived CDR1 and CDR2 are SGHRS and YFSETQ. The V end was cut by 3 bases, the J end by 0 bases, with 12 bases between. The CDR3 consists of 15 residues. The CDR3 spells CASSSQGSHQETQYF. In DNA form, the CDR3 reads TGCGCCAGCAGCTCCCAGGGGTCTCACCAAGAGACCCAGTACTTC.

The V gene is TRBV6-5, the J gene TRBJ2-7, with a weak D call TRBD2 (6 bases). V was cut by 6 bases and J by 3 bases, with 12 bases left in between. This CDR3 region has 13 residues. Germline V gene lookup returns CDR1 MNHEY and CDR2 SVGAGI. The CDR3 sequence: CASSGTPNYEQYF. The CDR3, as DNA: TGTGCCAGCAGCGGGACTCCAAACTACGAGCAGTACTTC.

V usage is TRBV15 and J usage is TRBJ2-7; 7 bases map to TRBD1. CDR1 is LNHNV and CDR2 is YYDKDF in the germline V gene (reference sequence). CDR3 size: 15 residues. V trimming: 2 bases; J trimming: 3 bases; junction bases outside the gene matches: 7. CDR3 residues: CATSRTAGGFYEQYF. CDR3 coding DNA: TGTGCCACCAGCAGAACGGCAGGGGGATTCTACGAGCAGTACTTC.

The V and J genes are TRBV6-1 and TRBJ2-3, with TRBD1 matching over 8 bases. The germline V gene encodes CDR1 MNHNS and CDR2 SASEGT. The CDR3 length is 17 residues. V shed 0 bases and J 2 bases; nucleotides not matched to a gene: 7. CDR3: CASSEAHRGKNTDTQYF. For the CDR3, the DNA is TGTGCCAGCAGTGAAGCGCACAGGGGGAAAAACACAGATACGCAGTATTTT.

This clone appeared once. CDR3 residues: CASIGTGADTQYF. The CDR3 bases are TGTGCCAGCATTGGGACAGGGGCAGATACGCAGTATTTT. The rearrangement uses TRBV6-5 and TRBJ2-3; 10 nucleotides align to TRBD1. CDR1 is MNHEY and CDR2 is SVGAGI in the germline V gene. The CDR3 has 13 amino acids. The ends lost 7 bases at V and 4 bases at J; junction bases unmatched: 2.

This clone was seen a single time. Here the CDR3 reads CAISERTSGSINEQFF. CDR3 nucleotides: TGTGCCATCAGTGAGCGGACTAGCGGGAGCATCAATGAGCAGTTCTTC. J is TRBJ2-1 and V is TRBV10-3, with 13 bases lining up with TRBD2. The germline gives CDR1 ENHRY, CDR2 SYGVKD. The CDR3 runs 16 residues. Trimming removed 2 bases from V and 6 bases from J; junction bases left unmatched: 4.

This chain links TRBV6-5 with TRBJ2-7, with TRBD2 matching over 9 bases. The CDR3 consists of 13 residues. Trimming took 5 bases from V and 7 from J; bases not matched to a gene: 6. Germline V gene sequence: CDR1 MNHEY, CDR2 SVGAGI. CDR3 bases: TGTGCCAGCAGTACCGGACTAGCGAGGGAGCAGTACTTC. Protein product: CASSTGLAREQYF.

Turning to this clone: The same CDR3 is also encoded by other DNA sequences in this sample. The genes are TRBV18 and TRBJ1-1; unclear D gene. V shed 1 base and J shed 4 bases, with 13 bases lying between them. The CDR3 contains 15 residues. Germline V lookup: CDR1 KGHSH, CDR2 LQKENI. The CDR3: CASSPLGVKGTEAFF. The CDR3 DNA reads as TGTGCCAGCTCACCACTTGGGGTAAAGGGCACTGAAGCTTTCTTT.

The V call is TRBV7-3, the J call TRBJ1-6; D is perhaps TRBD1 (6 bases). Germline loops: CDR1 SGHTA, CDR2 FQGTGA. V lost 5 bases and J 10 bases, leaving 15 bases between the germline ends. This CDR3 comprises 14 residues. CDR3 residues: CASSPTGGKSPLHF. In nucleotides, the CDR3 is TGTGCCAGCAGCCCGACAGGAGGAAAATCACCCCTCCACTTT.

This chain joins TRBV28 and TRBJ2-7, with 7 bases that match TRBD1. The V and J ends lost 5 bases and 4 bases, in that order; junction bases with no gene match: 5. The CDR3 extends over 13 amino acids. The germline V gene encodes CDR1 MDHEN and CDR2 SYDVKM. CDR3 sequence: CASSRDSQYEQYF. In DNA, the CDR3 is TGTGCCAGCAGTCGGGACAGTCAGTACGAGCAGTACTTC.

The J gene is TRBJ1-6, the V gene TRBV30; a possible D gene is TRBD1 (5 bases). Germline assignment: CDR1 GTSNPN and CDR2 SVGIG (reference sequence). With 0 bases removed from V and 14 bases from J, the gap between germline ends came to 11 bases. The CDR3 is 12 residues long. DNA for the CDR3: TGTGCCTGGAGTGTACAAGGGGCAGCCCTCCACTTT. Translated: CAWSVQGAALHF. The full variable domain, in which reference TRBV30 and TRBJ1-6 provide the parts outside the CDR3, is SQTIHQWPATLVQPVGSPLSLECTVEGTSNPNLYWYRQAAGRGLQLLFYSVGIGQISSEVPQNLSASRPQDRQFILSSKKLLLSDSGFYLCAWSVQGAALHFGNGTRLTVT.